This T cell receptor beta chain was sequenced for a study of CD8+ T cells in alopecia areata. Study-level background: Administration of oral tofacitinib to treated patients was at 5 to 10 mg twice daily.

The CDR3 totals 13 residues. V lost 4 bases to trimming and J lost 6 bases, with 11 bases between them. Germline V gene lookup returns CDR1 SGHRS and CDR2 YFSETQ. cDNA serving as the sequencing template came from extracted, reverse transcribed RNA. Sequencing was performed with immunoSEQ multiplex PCR; in TCRdb, only in-frame clones are kept and a portion is missing. The sample has nearly 110,000 clones, roughly 89% seen once. Noted treatment: oral pan-JAK inhibitor, 5-10 mg twice daily. Lesional scalp punch biopsies and peripheral blood were collected from alopecia areata patients. This clone was seen just once.

Material: CD8+ T cells sorted from blood, obtained at week 24, from a patient treated with tofacitinib. The clonotype originates from a human donor with alopecia areata. The chain links TRBV5-1 to TRBJ1-5; no clear D gene. The CDR3 loop reads CASSRALGQPQHF. DNA for the CDR3: TGCGCCAGCAGCAGAGCCTTGGGTCAGCCCCAGCATTTT.